The 26 T cell receptor beta chains in this list originate from one sample, sequenced in a study of shared clonotypes between healthy human individuals. Here immunoSEQ multiplex PCR was the method, and the copy in TCRdb shows in-frame clones only, minus some. The data contain some 2.3 million clones, over 85% of them singletons. The sample comprised naive CD4+ T cells from PBMCs. Subset reported: CD45RA+ positively selected. The receptor set was obtained from a man aged 18 to 29 in good health. Some clones in this sample may be carry-over from other donors' samples.

This chain joins TRBV6-6 and TRBJ2-1; D is possibly TRBD2 (6 bases). The CDR3 totals 15 residues. Trimming took off 4 bases at V and 0 bases at J, with 10 bases between the two ends. Per germline, CDR1 MNHNY and CDR2 SVGAGI (reference sequence). The CDR3 region has the DNA TGTGCCAGCAGTTTAGCGGACCTCTCCTACAATGAGCAGTTCTTC. Translated: CASSLADLSYNEQFF.

Comments on this clone: Other DNA sequences from this sample encode an identical CDR3 as well. The rearrangement joins TRBV28 to TRBJ2-5; the D call may be TRBD1 or TRBD2 (5 bases each). CDR3 length equals 15 residues. The germline V gene has CDR1 MDHEN and CDR2 SYDVKM. Trimming removed 6 bases at V and 0 bases at J, with 14 bases between. This CDR3 is CASSPSGTDQETQYF. CDR3 nucleotide sequence: TGTGCCAGCAGCCCATCCGGGACGGACCAAGAGACCCAGTACTTC. Complete variable domain (other parts from reference TRBV28 and TRBJ2-5): DVKVTQSSRYLVKRTGEKVFLECVQDMDHENMFWYRQDPGLGLRLIYFSYDVKMKEKGDIPEGYSVSREKKERFSLILESASTNQTSMYLCASSPSGTDQETQYFGPGTRLLVL.

CDR3 residues: CASSAGQGARAFF. The CDR3 DNA sequence: TGTGCCAGCAGCGCGGGACAGGGGGCGCGGGCTTTCTTT. The chain couples TRBV9 to TRBJ1-1; 12 bases map to TRBD1. Trimming cost V 3 bases and J 11 bases; bases outside gene matches: 5. The CDR3 contains 13 residues. Germline lookup yields CDR1 SGDLS and CDR2 YYNGEE.

This chain joins TRBV10-3 and TRBJ1-5; D might be TRBD1 (5 bases). Germline CDR1 is ENHRY and CDR2 is SYGVKD. This CDR3 has 15 residues. V was trimmed by 3 bases and J by 10 bases, leaving 19 bases between them. CDR3 residues: CAISDGLVVRGPQHF. CDR3 nucleotides: TGTGCCATCAGTGATGGGTTGGTTGTGAGGGGACCCCAGCATTTT.

In this sample, this clone turned up once. The V call is TRBV5-4, the J call TRBJ1-3; 7 nucleotides match TRBD1. The trim removed 4 bases at V and 6 bases at J, leaving 4 bases unmatched. Germline V gene lookup returns CDR1 SGHNT and CDR2 YYREEE (reference sequence). The CDR3 is made up of 13 amino acids. CDR3 residues: CASSDRVANTIYF. CDR3 coding DNA: TGTGCCAGCAGCGACAGGGTGGCAAACACCATATATTTT.

The gene calls are TRBV29-1 and TRBJ1-3; the D gene is possibly TRBD1 (5 bases). The CDR3 covers 16 residues. Germline-derived CDR1 and CDR2 are SQVTM and ANQGSEA. Trimming took off 5 bases at V and 2 bases at J, with 19 bases between the two ends. In nucleotides, the CDR3 is TGCAGCGTTTGGGGTGGGACGGGTGGTGCTGGAAACACCATATATTTT. Protein sequence: CSVWGGTGGAGNTIYF.

The chain recombines TRBV13 with TRBJ2-4; D might be TRBD2 (5 bases). The CDR3 length is 15 residues. The germline gives CDR1 PRHDT, CDR2 FYEKMQ (reference sequence). V lost 2 bases, J lost 6 bases, and 14 bases lay in between. CDR3 nucleotides: TGTGCCAGCAGCTTACGCCCCGCGGGTGGAAACATTCAGTACTTC. This translates into CASSLRPAGGNIQYF.

V is TRBV28 and J is TRBJ1-2; D ambiguous. The CDR3 length is 12 residues. V was cut by 8 bases and J by 8 bases, with 15 bases left in between. The germline CDR1 and CDR2 sequences are MDHEN and SYDVKM. This CDR3 reads CASFGLVGGYTF. The CDR3 DNA reads as TGTGCCAGCTTTGGTTTGGTCGGCGGCTACACCTTC.

The J gene is TRBJ2-7, the V gene TRBV2; D unresolved. Trimming took 8 bases from V and 2 from J, leaving 16 bases between them. Looked up from germline, CDR1 is SNHLY and CDR2 is FYNNEI. There are 14 residues in the CDR3. The CDR3 region is CASSIFTETYEQYF. The CDR3 DNA is TGTGCCAGCTCGATCTTCACAGAGACCTACGAGCAGTACTTC.

The chain carries TRBV14 and TRBJ2-3; D is unclear. This CDR3 has 13 residues. The germline CDR1 and CDR2 sequences are SGHDN and FVKESK. Trimming cost V 4 bases and J 2 bases, with 7 bases left between them. In DNA form, the CDR3 reads TGTGCCAGCAGCCCCCGACACACAGATACGCAGTATTTT. Amino acids: CASSPRHTDTQYF.

The genes are TRBV18 and TRBJ1-5; D unclear. The CDR3 has 16 amino acids. CDR1 and CDR2 from the germline V gene are KGHSH and LQKENI. Trimming removed 3 bases at V and 0 bases at J, with 12 bases between. CDR3 DNA sequence: TGTGCCAGCTCACCCTACTCTGGTTATAGCAATCAGCCCCAGCATTTT. Translation: CASSPYSGYSNQPQHF.

This clone has a single count. V is TRBV7-2 and J is TRBJ1-4, with D possibly TRBD1 on 5 matching bases. Trimming stripped 0 bases from V and 1 base from J, with 6 bases between. This CDR3 comprises 15 residues. In germline, CDR1 is SGHTA, CDR2 FQGNSA. The DNA of the CDR3 is TGTGCCAGCAGCTTAGCCAGGGAAACTAATGAAAAACTGTTTTTT. Translation: CASSLARETNEKLFF.

V and J are TRBV6-1 and TRBJ2-7, with D tentatively TRBD1 (6 bases). In germline, CDR1 is MNHNS, CDR2 SASEGT. The CDR3 is 13 amino acids. Trimming cost V 5 bases and J 6 bases, with 14 bases left between them. CDR3 loop: CASSPIQGLEQYF. The CDR3 nucleotides are TGTGCCAGCAGTCCCATACAGGGTCTCGAGCAGTACTTC.

The chain is built from TRBV6-5 and TRBJ1-1; TRBD1 is a possible D gene (5 bases). Trimming cost V 0 bases and J 0 bases, with 11 bases left between them. This CDR3 contains 16 residues. Germline V lookup: CDR1 MNHEY, CDR2 SVGAGI. DNA of the CDR3: TGTGCCAGCAGTTACTCGAGACAGAAAATGAACACTGAAGCTTTCTTT. Translation: CASSYSRQKMNTEAFF.

This rearrangement joins TRBV6-6 to TRBJ1-5, with 7 bases fitting TRBD1. Germline CDR1 MNHNY, CDR2 SVGAGI (reference sequence). The CDR3 covers 15 residues. V dropped 4 bases and J dropped 0; count of bases not matched to a gene: 3. CDR3 nucleotides: TGTGCCAGCAGTTCCGGACAGGTTAGCAATCAGCCCCAGCATTTT. Protein: CASSSGQVSNQPQHF.

J is TRBJ2-5 and V is TRBV5-1, with D maybe TRBD2 (6 bases). The CDR3 runs 14 residues. CDR1 and CDR2 from the germline V gene are SGHRS and YFSETQ. V dropped 4 bases and J dropped 2 bases, with 12 bases sitting between them. CDR3 bases: TGCGCCAGCAGCCGGGCGGGGATACAAGAGACCCAGTACTTC. It codes for CASSRAGIQETQYF.

This clone was observed a single time. Other DNA sequences in the same sample also yield this CDR3. The chain is built from TRBV9 and TRBJ2-3; D is unresolved. Germline CDR1 and CDR2: SGDLS and YYNGEE. The V end lost 0 bases, the J end lost 4 bases, and 9 bases lay between the germline ends. This CDR3 has 14 amino acids. This chain's CDR3 is CASSVGSGADTQYF. CDR3 sequence (DNA): TGTGCCAGCAGCGTAGGGAGTGGGGCAGATACGCAGTATTTT.

The chain combines TRBV10-3 with TRBJ2-1; D tentatively fits TRBD1 or TRBD2 (5 bases each). The V gene lost 10 bases and the J gene lost 2 bases, with 12 bases spanning the gap. The CDR3 is 13 residues long. The germline V gene encodes CDR1 ENHRY and CDR2 SYGVKD. The CDR3 coding sequence is TGTGCCACGGGACGGTCTCCCTACAATGAGCAGTTCTTC. It translates to CATGRSPYNEQFF.

V is TRBV4-1 and J is TRBJ2-1; D possibly corresponds to TRBD1 (6 bases). The CDR3 runs 16 residues. Germline CDR1 MGHRA, CDR2 YSYEKL. The V gene lost 5 bases and the J gene lost 3 bases, with 17 bases spanning the gap. CDR3 sequence (DNA): TGCGCCAGCAGCACCGGACAGCAACGACTCTACAATGAGCAGTTCTTC. As protein: CASSTGQQRLYNEQFF.

The genes are TRBV7-2 and TRBJ2-7; D is unresolved. CDR3 length equals 14 residues. Trimming stripped 2 bases from V and 2 bases from J, with 10 bases between. CDR1 and CDR2 from the germline V gene are SGHTA and FQGNSA. CDR3 in amino acids: CASSLSGSTYEQYF. CDR3 nucleotide sequence: TGTGCCAGCAGCTTAAGTGGCAGTACCTACGAGCAGTACTTC.

The chain has TRBV6-6 and TRBJ2-2; D is undetermined. V was shortened by 0 bases and J by 4 bases, with 6 bases between the two germline ends. The germline gives CDR1 MNHNY, CDR2 SVGAGI (reference sequence). The CDR3 consists of 14 residues. The CDR3 is CASSYSLGTGELFF. Here the CDR3 DNA reads TGTGCCAGCAGTTACTCGCTTGGCACCGGGGAGCTGTTTTTT.

The rearrangement uses TRBV5-1 and TRBJ2-7; D is perhaps TRBD1 or TRBD2 (5 bases each). The V gene lost 6 bases and the J gene lost 2 bases, with 12 bases spanning the gap. The germline gives CDR1 SGHRS, CDR2 YFSETQ. The CDR3 totals 13 residues. CDR3 in amino acids: CASKVPGPYEQYF. The CDR3 DNA is TGCGCCAGCAAGGTCCCGGGGCCCTACGAGCAGTACTTC.

This clone was counted a few times. The chain couples TRBV27 to TRBJ2-1, with D possibly being TRBD1 (5 bases). The CDR3 covers 15 residues. Trimming took 6 bases from V and 4 from J, leaving 16 bases between them. Germline V gives CDR1 MNHEY, CDR2 SMNVEV (reference sequence). The CDR3 DNA sequence: TGTGCCAGCAGCGTCATCAGTAGGGGTTACAATGAGCAGTTCTTC. It encodes CASSVISRGYNEQFF.

The V call is TRBV6-1, the J call TRBJ2-2, with 9 bases aligning to TRBD1. After removal of 4 bases from V and 6 bases from J, the junction contained 9 bases not matched to a gene. CDR1 and CDR2 (germline): MNHNS, SASEGT. CDR3 size: 16 residues. The CDR3 bases are TGTGCCAGCAGTGTGCTAGGACAGGGGTTTTCCGGGGAGCTGTTTTTT. The encoded protein is CASSVLGQGFSGELFF.

This CDR3 is CASSQIRTGELFF. CDR3 nucleotides: TGTGCCAGCAGCCAAATTCGGACCGGGGAGCTGTTTTTT. The rearrangement links TRBV14 to TRBJ2-2; D gene uncertain. Trimming stripped 2 bases from V and 5 bases from J, with 6 bases between. The length of the CDR3 is 13 residues. The germline V gene has CDR1 SGHDN and CDR2 FVKESK.

The CDR3 DNA reads TGTGCCAGCAGTGACTCCTACAGGGGTTTAGACACTGAAGCTTTCTTT. Translated, it gives CASSDSYRGLDTEAFF. This chain uses TRBV6-4 with TRBJ1-1; 7 nucleotides agree with TRBD1. J was trimmed by 3 bases and V by 0 bases; bases with no gene match: 7. The CDR3 spans 16 residues. Looked up from germline, CDR1 is MRHNA and CDR2 is SNTAGT.